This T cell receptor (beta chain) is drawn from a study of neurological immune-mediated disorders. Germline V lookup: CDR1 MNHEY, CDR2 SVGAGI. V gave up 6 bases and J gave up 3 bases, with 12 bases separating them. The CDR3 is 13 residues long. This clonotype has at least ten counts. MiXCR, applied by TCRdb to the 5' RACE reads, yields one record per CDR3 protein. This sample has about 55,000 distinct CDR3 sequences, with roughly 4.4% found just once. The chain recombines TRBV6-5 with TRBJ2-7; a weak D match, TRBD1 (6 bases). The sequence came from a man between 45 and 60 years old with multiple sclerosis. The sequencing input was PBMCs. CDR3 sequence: CASRLADSYEQYF. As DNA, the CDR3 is TGTGCCAGCAGGCTTGCGGACAGCTACGAGCAGTACTTC.